This T cell receptor (beta chain) was identified during a study of T cell repertoires in aging, cancer and after chemotherapy. Regarding the study as a whole: Untreated cancer patients had significantly lower blood TCR diversity than age-matched healthy donors. Immunological memory after chemotherapy cannot be judged from the repertoire data.

TCR beta rearrangements were amplified from peripheral blood genomic DNA. The CDR3 loop spans 15 amino acids. Germline CDR1 reads LNHNV; CDR2 reads YYDKDF (reference sequence). V lost 1 base and J 4 bases, leaving 13 bases between the germline ends. Remarks on this clonotype: What it binds is not known. A much larger clone sits a single nucleotide away, making a read error possible.

A mixed TRB-A/B primer pool amplified rearranged TRB by multiplex touch-down PCR. TCRdb re-called the multiplex PCR reads through MiXCR, storing one row per CDR3 protein. The sample comprises roughly 4,100 distinct CDR3 sequences, more than 20% of which are singletons, and approximately 14% rests with the top ten. This receptor was taken from a human donor with a solid tumor. Sequencing input: blood. The J gene is TRBJ2-5, the V gene TRBV15; maybe TRBD1 (5 bases). CDR3 in DNA: TGTGCCACCAGCAGAGTTTGGGGCCTCCTAGAGACCCAGTACTTC. It specifies CATSRVWGLLETQYF.